This is a list of T cell receptor beta chains from one sample in a study of long-term antiretroviral therapy in people with HIV. Libraries were prepared by immunoSEQ multiplex PCR; TCRdb keeps only in-frame clonotypes and omits some of them. The table has about 33,000 clones, around 72% seen once. The material was unsorted PBMCs, obtained 3.1 years after starting antiretroviral therapy. Every receptor here comes from a woman aged 45-65 years with HIV. CDR3s include the opening cysteine and the closing phenylalanine or tryptophan. The D gene is left open where the match is weak. Size is stated for part of the rows, as once, few or many counts, or as a class when the clone is expanded.

TRBV5-1	TRBD1	NA	TRBJ2-2	CASSPQGASGELFF	TGCGCCAGCAGCCCCCAGGGGGCAAGCGGGGAGCTGTTTTTT
TRBV12-5	NA	NA	TRBJ2-3	CASGWGILDSTDTQYF	TGTGCTAGTGGTTGGGGCATACTGGACAGCACAGATACGCAGTATTTT
TRBV18	NA	NA	TRBJ1-1	CASGSLEGPLNTEAFF	TGTGCCAGCGGATCCCTTGAGGGGCCCTTAAACACTGAAGCTTTCTTT
TRBV6-1	NA	NA	TRBJ2-2	CASIAWEEATGELFF	TGTGCCAGCATCGCCTGGGAGGAGGCGACCGGGGAGCTGTTTTTT
TRBV19	NA	few	TRBJ1-5	CASSIGWGNQPQHF	TGTGCCAGTAGTATAGGTTGGGGCAATCAGCCCCAGCATTTT
TRBV23-1	TRBD1	NA	TRBJ1-2	CASSRRQGEYGYTF	TGCGCCAGCAGTCGACGACAGGGGGAATATGGCTACACCTTC
TRBV19	TRBD1	NA	TRBJ1-1	CASSPRTGEKVTEAFF	TGTGCCAGTAGTCCTCGGACAGGGGAGAAAGTCACTGAAGCTTTCTTT
TRBV5-6	NA	few	TRBJ2-5	CASSFDGGRGTQYF	TGTGCCAGCAGCTTCGACGGGGGGCGCGGTACCCAGTACTTC
TRBV2	NA	NA	TRBJ1-2	CASSERLSALNYGYTF	TGTGCCAGCAGTGAAAGGTTGTCAGCTCTTAACTATGGCTACACCTTC
TRBV2	TRBD2	few	TRBJ2-1	CARDRAGGVNEQFF	TGTGCCAGGGATAGAGCGGGAGGGGTCAATGAGCAGTTCTTC
TRBV5-1	TRBD1	NA	TRBJ2-5	CASSGGTGVGETQYF	TGCGCCAGCAGCGGAGGGACAGGTGTAGGAGAGACCCAGTACTTC
TRBV4-2	NA	NA	TRBJ2-1	CASSQVKSALNEQFF	TGTGCCAGCAGCCAAGTAAAATCGGCGTTGAATGAGCAGTTCTTC
TRBV9	TRBD2	NA	TRBJ2-3	CASSVEVAGGFGYTQYF	TGTGCCAGCAGCGTAGAGGTAGCGGGGGGGTTCGGATATACGCAGTATTTT
TRBV21-1	NA	once	TRBJ2-6	CASGSLHRGGNVLTF	TGTGCCAGCGGCTCTCTCCACAGGGGGGGCAACGTCCTGACTTTC
TRBV5-1	TRBD1	NA	TRBJ1-4	CASSPTGAEKLFF	TGCGCCAGCAGCCCTACAGGGGCTGAAAAACTGTTTTTT
TRBV9	TRBD2	NA	TRBJ2-2	CASSVFDQRGGQDGELFF	TGTGCCAGCAGCGTATTTGACCAGCGGGGGGGCCAGGACGGGGAGCTGTTTTTT
TRBV18	TRBD1	NA	TRBJ1-2	CASSPLISFGDRGRRYGYTF	TGTGCCAGCTCACCGCTTATTTCTTTCGGGGACAGGGGGCGAAGGTATGGCTACACCTTC
TRBV5-1	TRBD2	NA	TRBJ2-1	CASSPGLAGVEQFF	TGCGCCAGCAGCCCGGGACTAGCGGGGGTGGAGCAGTTCTTC
TRBV19	TRBD1	NA	TRBJ2-5	CASSTGTGDETQYF	TGTGCCAGTAGTACCGGGACAGGGGACGAGACCCAGTACTTC
TRBV9	NA	NA	TRBJ2-7	CASSVGAGEAYEQYF	TGTGCCAGCAGCGTAGGGGCAGGGGAGGCCTACGAGCAGTACTTC
TRBV7-9	NA	NA	TRBJ2-3	CASSLQGRGWTDTQYF	TGTGCCAGCAGCTTACAGGGAAGAGGTTGGACAGATACGCAGTATTTT
TRBV28	NA	NA	TRBJ1-4	CASSERGIGDEKLFF	TGTGCCAGCAGTGAAAGGGGGATTGGGGATGAAAAACTGTTTTTT
TRBV9	TRBD1	NA	TRBJ1-6	CASSSPGQEPPGWSPLHF	TGTGCCAGCAGCTCACCGGGACAGGAGCCTCCGGGGTGGTCACCCCTCCACTTT